This TCR beta chain was captured by sequencing in a study of T cells in Graves' hyperthyroidism and ophthalmopathy. Amplification targeted TCR beta CDR3 regions from RNA transcripts. An initial round of RT-PCR targeting the TCR CDR3 relied on the HTBI primer set. One entry per CDR3 protein results from TCRdb running MiXCR on the multiplex PCR reads. The repertoire has over 450,000 distinct CDR3 sequences, 15% to 20% of them found once; the top ten carry approximately 15%. This clonotype was recorded at least ten times. Its antigen remains unidentified. General observations from the study: Most expanded thyroid clonotypes above 0.001 recurred in blood. A model using 13 V-J features told ophthalmopathy apart from stable hyperthyroidism.

This clonotype originated in a woman aged 18-29 years with Graves' ophthalmopathy. Sequencing used blood.

CDR3 loop: CASTEMNTGELFF. The DNA of the CDR3 is TGTGCCAGCACGGAGATGAACACCGGGGAGCTGTTTTTT. The V gene is TRBV25-1, the J gene TRBJ2-2; D is ambiguous. The germline V gene has CDR1 MGHDK and CDR2 SYGVNS. Trimming took off 7 bases at V and 1 base at J, with 7 bases between the two ends. This CDR3 has 13 amino acids.